The source of this T cell receptor beta chain is a study of blood T cell repertoires in COVID-19. Sequenced by immunoSEQ multiplex PCR; TCRdb stores in-frame clones only, minus some. The data show 300,000 to 350,000 clones, 87% seen once. Patients from Seattle were sampled longitudinally, starting during active infection. The sample taken for sequencing was peripheral blood. This receptor was taken from a man under 40 with COVID-19, enrolled during active disease.

CDR3 DNA sequence: TGCAGCGTTGATCCAGCGGAGCTGTACTCCTACAATGAGCAGTTCTTC. Translation: CSVDPAELYSYNEQFF. The chain combines TRBV29-1 with TRBJ2-1; D is perhaps TRBD2 (5 bases). Germline V gene data show CDR1 as SQVTM and CDR2 as ANQGSEA. The CDR3 is 16 amino acids. Trimming pared 3 bases from V and 0 bases from J, leaving 15 bases between.